Here is one T cell receptor (beta chain) with its context. This sample stems from a study of long-term antiretroviral therapy in people with HIV. At the survey level, the v3.0 immunoSEQ assay was run. The data were produced by immunoSEQ multiplex PCR, yet TCRdb's version contains in-frame clones alone and is incomplete. The sample lists about 27,000 clones, more than 75% occurring once. V lost 1 base and J lost 4, with 5 bases in between. CDR3 size: 12 residues. CDR1 and CDR2 (germline): SGHNT, YYREEE (reference sequence). The input for sequencing was unsorted PBMCs, taken 0.5 years after starting antiretroviral therapy. The genes are TRBV5-4 and TRBJ1-1; D gene uncertain. The sequence came from a woman aged 40 to 55 with HIV. CDR3 in DNA: TGTGCCAGCAGCTTGCGGGGCACTGAAGCTTTCTTT. Protein product: CASSLRGTEAFF.